This record concerns one T cell receptor (beta chain) sequence. The data were taken from a study of blood T cell repertoires in COVID-19. Whole-study context: Sites in the United States, Italy and Spain provided acute and convalescent COVID-19 samples. The cDNA or gDNA used as material had been derived from T cells, B-cell-depleted T cells, or PBMCs.

Germline CDR1 is SGHAT and CDR2 is FQNNGV. V dropped 5 bases and J dropped 7 bases, with 17 bases sitting between them. This CDR3 contains 14 residues. This table comes from immunoSEQ multiplex PCR, and its TCRdb copy is limited to in-frame clones, with some not included. The top ten hold roughly 0.9% of the sample, which has roughly 400,000 clones, approximately 93% seen once. The V gene is TRBV11-2, the J gene TRBJ2-5; D is possibly TRBD1 (6 bases). The material sequenced was PBMCs or T cells enriched from blood (not recorded which). This clonotype was obtained from a woman aged 40-49 years who had been exposed to COVID-19. The DNA of the CDR3 is TGTGCCAGCAGCCATCTGGTGGACAGCACGACCCAGTACTTC. It specifies CASSHLVDSTTQYF.